These T cell receptor beta chains were read from a single sample in a study of blood T cell repertoires in COVID-19. The repertoire was sequenced with immunoSEQ multiplex PCR; TCRdb's copy has only in-frame clones and lacks some. The sample includes roughly 310,000 clones, roughly 88% of them seen just once. The specimen sequenced was peripheral blood. The receptors stem from a woman aged 25 to 45 with COVID-19, enrolled during active disease. The conserved cysteine and the conserved F or W are not part of the CDR3 here.

J gene | V gene | CDR3 protein
TRBJ1-4 | TRBV18 | ASSPTGTPTTTNEKLF
TRBJ2-5 | TRBV28 | ASSPDGLPLKETQY
TRBJ2-1 | TRBV10-3 | AISADGTSNEQF
TRBJ2-7 | TRBV20-1 | SASASDEQY
TRBJ2-3 | TRBV9 | ASSVGGQDTDTQY
TRBJ2-3 | TRBV15 | ATSRDRQAFTDTQY
TRBJ2-1 | TRBV28 | ASSRSGLAYNEQF
TRBJ1-2 | TRBV2 | ASREDSYGYT
TRBJ2-7 | TRBV27 | ASALTGAYSYEQY
TRBJ2-7 | TRBV9 | ASSGRTDEQY
TRBJ2-1 | TRBV10-3 | AISARGSGYNEQF
TRBJ2-7 | TRBV20-1 | SASMGPTYEQY
TRBJ1-2 | TRBV5-8 | ASSLAGGTPDYGYT
TRBJ1-3 | TRBV7-2 | ASSVQAPSGNTIY
TRBJ2-1 | TRBV7-9 | ASSSEGWSNEQF
TRBJ1-1 | TRBV19 | ASSIGAGSEAF
TRBJ2-1 | TRBV15 | ATSSSTRLAGGLSSYNEQF
TRBJ1-2 | TRBV19 | ASSTTRGLNYGYT
TRBJ2-3 | TRBV5-1 | ASSPTTGTDTQY
TRBJ1-1 | TRBV11-3 | ASSSGQGKVAF
TRBJ2-7 | TRBV4-2 | ASSPGGGTVEQY
TRBJ1-1 | TRBV27 | ASSLSGWRTEAF
TRBJ2-7 | TRBV6-6 | ASSYSAADEQY
TRBJ1-6 | TRBV19 | ASSIGGTLNSPLH
TRBJ1-1 | TRBV6-5 | ASSQRQGAVAF
TRBJ2-7 | TRBV3-1/TRBV3-2 | ASSHFRTDYEQY
TRBJ2-7 | TRBV10-3 | ATGPRQGNYEQY
TRBJ2-6 | TRBV19 | ASSATGYGSGANVLT
TRBJ1-2 | TRBV25-1 | ASSESNGGYT
TRBJ2-5 | TRBV5-4 | ASSLDTGDQETQY
TRBJ2-1 | TRBV5-5 | ASSFGVNHEQF
TRBJ1-2 | TRBV7-2 | ASSPLGAFDGAGYT
TRBJ1-6 | TRBV30 | AWSSVNSPLH
TRBJ2-7 | TRBV6-6 | ASSWISGRSSYEQY
TRBJ1-6 | TRBV25-1 | ASSDYTGSGNSPLH
TRBJ1-5 | TRBV19 | ASSFPDRENQPQH
TRBJ2-3 | TRBV29-1 | SVSGGLAGTDTQY
TRBJ1-1 | TRBV6-2/TRBV6-3 | ASSLYTEAF
TRBJ1-2 | TRBV10-3 | AISPAGTANYGYT
TRBJ1-2 | TRBV7-9 | ASSLDSNYGYT
TRBJ2-2 | TRBV27 | ASSFQTGNTGELF
TRBJ1-1 | TRBV14 | ASSQEGLGDSVTEAF
TRBJ2-6 | TRBV5-1 | ASSLLQAFGANVLT
TRBJ2-7 | TRBV14 | ASSRPPAGISYEQY
TRBJ1-5 | TRBV19 | ASKSGNQPQH
TRBJ1-2 | TRBV11-2 | ASSLRLKGYT
TRBJ2-7 | TRBV5-1 | ASSTETSFGYEQY
TRBJ2-2 | TRBV9 | ASSVQNTGELF
TRBJ2-7 | TRBV19 | ASSPLAGFSEQY
TRBJ1-5 | TRBV7-8 | ASSLEPGRNQPQH